The 2 T cell receptor beta chains below all came from one sample that was sequenced in a study of shared clonotypes between healthy human individuals. The protocol was immunoSEQ multiplex PCR, while the TCRdb copy is restricted to in-frame clones and leaves out a portion. The data contain about 2.2 million clones, over 85% of them singletons. CD45RO-negative, CCR7-positively selected cells formed the naive CD8 fraction, excluding terminally differentiated effector memory CD45RA+ cells. The sequencing sample was made of naive CD8+ T cells from PBMCs. Receptor source: a man aged 18 to 29 in good health. Some clones in this sample may be carry-over from other donors' samples.

The chain carries TRBV29-1 and TRBJ2-2; D may be TRBD2 (6 bases). Germline V gene sequence: CDR1 SQVTM, CDR2 ANQGSEA. Trimming stripped 6 bases from V and 0 bases from J, with 8 bases between. The CDR3 is 13 residues long. The CDR3 DNA sequence: TGCAGCGTAGGGACTCCGAACACCGGGGAGCTGTTTTTT. It yields the protein CSVGTPNTGELFF.

The rearrangement links TRBV19 to TRBJ1-1; D uncertain. The CDR3 loop spans 13 amino acids. In germline, CDR1 is LNHDA, CDR2 SQIVND (reference sequence). V lost 6 bases and J 1 base, leaving 9 bases between the germline ends. For the CDR3, the DNA is TGTGCCAGTAGATATATAGAGAACACTGAAGCTTTCTTT. This codes for CASRYIENTEAFF.